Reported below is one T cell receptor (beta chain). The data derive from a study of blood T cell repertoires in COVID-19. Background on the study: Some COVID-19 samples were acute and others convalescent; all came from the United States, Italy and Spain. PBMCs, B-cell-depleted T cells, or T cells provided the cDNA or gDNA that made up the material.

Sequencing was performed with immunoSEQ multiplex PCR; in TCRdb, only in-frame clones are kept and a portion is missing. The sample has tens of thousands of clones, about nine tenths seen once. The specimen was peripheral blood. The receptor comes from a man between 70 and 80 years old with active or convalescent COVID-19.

This CDR3 is CASSPGLAGDTDTQYF. The CDR3 DNA is TGTGCCAGCAGCCCGGGACTAGCGGGAGATACAGATACGCAGTATTTT. J is TRBJ2-3 and V is TRBV5-4; TRBD2 aligns across 14 bases. The CDR3 covers 16 residues. Germline-derived CDR1 and CDR2 are SGHNT and YYREEE (reference sequence). After removal of 4 bases from V and 3 bases from J, the junction contained 4 bases not matched to a gene.